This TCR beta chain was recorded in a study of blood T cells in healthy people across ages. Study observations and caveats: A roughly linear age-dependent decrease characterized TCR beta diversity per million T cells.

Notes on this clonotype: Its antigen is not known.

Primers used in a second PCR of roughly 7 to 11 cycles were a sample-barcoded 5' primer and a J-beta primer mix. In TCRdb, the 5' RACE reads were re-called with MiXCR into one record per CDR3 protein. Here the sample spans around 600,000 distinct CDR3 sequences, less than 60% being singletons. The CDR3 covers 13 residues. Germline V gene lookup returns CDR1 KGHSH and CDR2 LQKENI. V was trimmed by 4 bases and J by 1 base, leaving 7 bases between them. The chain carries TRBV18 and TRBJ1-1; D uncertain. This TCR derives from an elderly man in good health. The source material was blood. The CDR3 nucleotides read TGTGCCAGCTCACGAGAGGAGAACACTGAAGCTTTCTTT. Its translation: CASSREENTEAFF.